This TCR beta chain was captured in a study of blood T cell repertoires in COVID-19. This clone occurred a few times. Only in-frame clones appear in the TCRdb table, and some are missing; sequencing was by immunoSEQ multiplex PCR. The sample lists approximately 250,000 clones, about 80% occurring once. Trimming shortened V by 1 base and J by 0 bases, and 7 bases separated the two germline ends. Germline CDR1 reads MDHEN; CDR2 reads SYDVKM. The CDR3 covers 15 residues. All recovered Cohort 3 donors got two negative PCRs, got clearance, or saw symptom resolution. This TCR was recovered from a man in his forties or fifties who had recovered from COVID-19. The rearrangement joins TRBV28 to TRBJ1-3; unclear D gene. Input material: PBMCs or T cells enriched from blood (not recorded which). CDR3 DNA: TGTGCCAGCAGTTTATATCTCAGCTCTGGAAACACCATATATTTT. This sequence encodes CASSLYLSSGNTIYF. The full variable domain, completed using reference TRBV28 and TRBJ1-3, is DVKVTQSSRYLVKRTGEKVFLECVQDMDHENMFWYRQDPGLGLRLIYFSYDVKMKEKGDIPEGYSVSREKKERFSLILESASTNQTSMYLCASSLYLSSGNTIYFGEGSWLTVV.